This is a list of T cell receptor beta chains from one sample in a study of post-analysis software for immune sequencing data. Via MiXCR, TCRdb re-called the PCR reads, giving one row per CDR3 protein. The sample contains about 460,000 distinct CDR3 sequences, around 40% of which appear only once. The sample comprised blood. The receptors here all came from a girl aged 5 to 17 with multiple sclerosis. Both conserved end residues are part of each CDR3. The D gene is left open where the match is weak. The size of a clone is reported for some rows only, either as once, few or many, or as a class for expanded clones.

V: TRBV4-1
size: once
D: NA
J: TRBJ1-4
CDR3: CANSQEFIATNEKLFF
DNA: TGCGCCAACAGCCAAGAGTTTATTGCAACTAATGAAAAACTGTTTTTT

V: TRBV2
size: NA
D: NA
J: TRBJ2-3
CDR3: CASIFFPGETDTQYF
DNA: TGTGCCAGCATCTTTTTTCCGGGTGAAACAGATACGCAGTATTTT

V: TRBV12-3/TRBV12-4
size: NA
D: NA
J: TRBJ1-2
CDR3: CASSLGGPSNYGYTF
DNA: TGTGCCAGCAGTTTAGGGGGGCCCTCTAACTATGGCTACACCTTC

V: TRBV3-1
size: few
D: NA
J: TRBJ1-2
CDR3: CASSGPGEGYTF
DNA: TGTGCCAGCAGCGGGCCAGGGGAGGGCTACACCTTC

V: TRBV4-1
size: NA
D: NA
J: TRBJ2-5
CDR3: CASSQDRAGGPQETQYF
DNA: TGCGCCAGCAGCCAAGATCGGGCTGGTGGCCCCCAAGAGACCCAGTACTTC

V: TRBV11-2
size: NA
D: NA
J: TRBJ2-7
CDR3: CASSLDTFYEQYF
DNA: TGTGCCAGCAGCTTAGACACCTTCTACGAGCAGTACTTC

V: TRBV6-1
size: few
D: NA
J: TRBJ1-5
CDR3: CASSTRVHSNQPQHF
DNA: TGTGCCAGCAGTACCCGAGTCCATAGCAATCAGCCCCAGCATTTT

V: TRBV28
size: NA
D: NA
J: TRBJ1-2
CDR3: CASSPQGRHGYTF
DNA: TGTGCCAGCAGCCCTCAGGGGCGCCATGGCTACACCTTC

V: TRBV6-5
size: few
D: NA
J: TRBJ1-1
CDR3: CAGRPGGGMDTEAFF
DNA: TGTGCCGGCAGACCCGGGGGGGGGATGGACACTGAAGCTTTCTTT

V: TRBV20-1
size: NA
D: NA
J: TRBJ2-1
CDR3: CSAPPVRNEQFF
DNA: TGCAGTGCTCCCCCGGTCCGGAATGAGCAGTTCTTC

V: TRBV12-3/TRBV12-4
size: few
D: TRBD1
J: TRBJ2-4
CDR3: CASSRQGANIQYF
DNA: TGTGCCAGCAGCAGACAGGGAGCCAACATTCAGTACTTC

V: TRBV6-6
size: NA
D: NA
J: TRBJ2-7
CDR3: CASSYTANSYEQYF
DNA: TGTGCCAGCAGTTACACCGCTAACTCCTACGAGCAGTACTTC

V: TRBV27
size: NA
D: TRBD1
J: TRBJ2-3
CDR3: CASTGGQGATDTQYF
DNA: TGTGCCAGCACCGGCGGACAGGGGGCAACAGATACGCAGTATTTT

V: TRBV7-3
size: few
D: NA
J: TRBJ2-1
CDR3: CASKAAGSYNEQFF
DNA: TGTGCCAGCAAGGCGGCGGGCTCCTACAATGAGCAGTTCTTC

V: TRBV27
size: NA
D: NA
J: TRBJ1-2
CDR3: CASSIGMPLNYGYTF
DNA: TGTGCCAGCAGTATCGGGATGCCCCTTAACTATGGCTACACCTTC

V: TRBV24-1
size: once
D: TRBD2
J: TRBJ2-1
CDR3: CATSGFGTAASGRSGEQFF
DNA: TGTGCCACCAGTGGTTTCGGGACAGCGGCTAGCGGGAGGTCTGGTGAGCAGTTCTTC

V: TRBV27
size: NA
D: NA
J: TRBJ2-6
CDR3: CASSRVTGANVLTF
DNA: TGTGCCAGCAGCAGGGTGACCGGGGCCAACGTCCTGACTTTC

V: TRBV6-6
size: few
D: TRBD2
J: TRBJ2-1
CDR3: CASSHLGLAVSNNEQFF
DNA: TGTGCCAGCAGTCATCTTGGACTAGCGGTTTCAAACAATGAGCAGTTCTTC

V: TRBV20-1
size: NA
D: TRBD2
J: TRBJ2-1
CDR3: CSASRIGTSTYNEQFF
DNA: TGCAGTGCTAGTAGGATCGGGACTAGCACCTACAATGAGCAGTTCTTC

V: TRBV20-1
size: few
D: TRBD2
J: TRBJ2-1
CDR3: CSARVGASGSSYNEQFF
DNA: TGCAGTGCTAGAGTTGGGGCTAGCGGGAGTTCCTACAATGAGCAGTTCTTC

V: TRBV2
size: NA
D: NA
J: TRBJ1-1
CDR3: CASRYGTGNTEAFF
DNA: TGTGCCAGCAGGTACGGGACGGGAAACACTGAAGCTTTCTTT

V: TRBV7-2
size: few
D: NA
J: TRBJ2-5
CDR3: CASSPRAEKTQYF
DNA: TGTGCCAGCAGCCCCCGGGCGGAAAAGACCCAGTACTTC

V: TRBV11-2
size: NA
D: NA
J: TRBJ2-1
CDR3: CASSTRKGSSYNEQFF
DNA: TGTGCCAGCAGCACCCGGAAAGGAAGCTCCTACAATGAGCAGTTCTTC

V: TRBV25-1
size: few
D: NA
J: TRBJ2-7
CDR3: CASSGLDTRYEQYF
DNA: TGTGCCAGCAGTGGCTTGGACACCCGGTACGAGCAGTACTTC

V: TRBV20-1
size: NA
D: TRBD1
J: TRBJ2-2
CDR3: CSARDQGQGSTGELFF
DNA: TGCAGTGCTAGAGATCAGGGACAGGGTTCCACCGGGGAGCTGTTTTTT

V: TRBV20-1
size: NA
D: NA
J: TRBJ2-5
CDR3: CSASGGPGTQYF
DNA: TGCAGTGCTTCCGGGGGCCCCGGGACCCAGTACTTC

V: TRBV20-1
size: NA
D: NA
J: TRBJ2-2
CDR3: CSATSRDLNTGELFF
DNA: TGCAGTGCGACCTCCAGGGACTTAAACACCGGGGAGCTGTTTTTT

V: TRBV27
size: NA
D: NA
J: TRBJ2-3
CDR3: CASSRGLGPDTQYF
DNA: TGTGCCAGCAGCCGAGGGTTAGGTCCAGATACGCAGTATTTT

V: TRBV25-1
size: NA
D: NA
J: TRBJ1-2
CDR3: CASSRGRECGLYCYTF
DNA: TGTGCCAGCAGTCGGGGCAGGGAGTGCGGTTTGTATTGCTACACCTTC

V: TRBV20-1
size: few
D: TRBD1
J: TRBJ2-1
CDR3: CSASGTGTYNEQFF
DNA: TGCAGTGCTAGCGGGACAGGGACCTACAATGAGCAGTTCTTC

V: TRBV12-5
size: NA
D: NA
J: TRBJ1-2
CDR3: CASGLSSGTAATYGYTF
DNA: TGTGCTAGTGGTTTGTCCTCGGGGACCGCGGCGACCTATGGCTACACCTTC

V: TRBV7-6
size: NA
D: NA
J: TRBJ2-5
CDR3: CASSPREETQYF
DNA: TGTGCCAGCAGTCCTCGGGAGGAGACCCAGTACTTC

V: TRBV7-2
size: NA
D: TRBD2
J: TRBJ2-1
CDR3: CASSHSGRAKYNEQFF
DNA: TGTGCCAGCAGCCATAGCGGGAGGGCCAAATACAATGAGCAGTTCTTC

V: TRBV7-2
size: NA
D: NA
J: TRBJ1-5
CDR3: CASSLGSGISNQPQHF
DNA: TGTGCCAGCAGCTTAGGTTCAGGGATTAGCAATCAGCCCCAGCATTTT

V: TRBV20-1
size: NA
D: TRBD1
J: TRBJ2-5
CDR3: CSAPGQGAGTQYF
DNA: TGCAGTGCCCCGGGACAGGGGGCCGGGACCCAGTACTTC

V: TRBV28
size: NA
D: TRBD2
J: TRBJ2-1
CDR3: CASSSGLAKSSYNEQFF
DNA: TGTGCCAGCAGCTCGGGACTAGCGAAGAGCTCCTACAATGAGCAGTTCTTC

V: TRBV7-3
size: NA
D: NA
J: TRBJ1-1
CDR3: CASSLGGIGNTEAFF
DNA: TGTGCCAGCAGCTTGGGAGGGATAGGCAACACTGAAGCTTTCTTT

V: TRBV29-1
size: NA
D: TRBD1
J: TRBJ2-4
CDR3: CSVRGQGFRGNIQYF
DNA: TGCAGCGTTAGGGGACAGGGGTTCCGGGGGAACATTCAGTACTTC